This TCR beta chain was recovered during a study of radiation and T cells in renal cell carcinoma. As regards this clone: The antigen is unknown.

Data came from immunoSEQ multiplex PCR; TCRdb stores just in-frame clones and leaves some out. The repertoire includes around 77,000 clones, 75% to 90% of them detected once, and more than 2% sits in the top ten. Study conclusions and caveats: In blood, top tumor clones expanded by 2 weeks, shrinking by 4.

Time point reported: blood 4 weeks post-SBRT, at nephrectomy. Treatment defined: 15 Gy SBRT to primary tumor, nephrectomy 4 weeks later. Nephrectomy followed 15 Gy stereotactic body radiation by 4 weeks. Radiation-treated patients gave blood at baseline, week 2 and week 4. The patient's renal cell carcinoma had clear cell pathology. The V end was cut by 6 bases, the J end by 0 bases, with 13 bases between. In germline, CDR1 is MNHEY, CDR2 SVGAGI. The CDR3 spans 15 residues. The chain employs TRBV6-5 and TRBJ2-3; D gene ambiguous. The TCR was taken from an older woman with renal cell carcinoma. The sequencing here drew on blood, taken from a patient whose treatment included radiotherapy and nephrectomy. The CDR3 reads CASSPRGLSTDTQYF. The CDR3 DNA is TGTGCCAGCAGCCCCCGTGGCCTCAGCACAGATACGCAGTATTTT.